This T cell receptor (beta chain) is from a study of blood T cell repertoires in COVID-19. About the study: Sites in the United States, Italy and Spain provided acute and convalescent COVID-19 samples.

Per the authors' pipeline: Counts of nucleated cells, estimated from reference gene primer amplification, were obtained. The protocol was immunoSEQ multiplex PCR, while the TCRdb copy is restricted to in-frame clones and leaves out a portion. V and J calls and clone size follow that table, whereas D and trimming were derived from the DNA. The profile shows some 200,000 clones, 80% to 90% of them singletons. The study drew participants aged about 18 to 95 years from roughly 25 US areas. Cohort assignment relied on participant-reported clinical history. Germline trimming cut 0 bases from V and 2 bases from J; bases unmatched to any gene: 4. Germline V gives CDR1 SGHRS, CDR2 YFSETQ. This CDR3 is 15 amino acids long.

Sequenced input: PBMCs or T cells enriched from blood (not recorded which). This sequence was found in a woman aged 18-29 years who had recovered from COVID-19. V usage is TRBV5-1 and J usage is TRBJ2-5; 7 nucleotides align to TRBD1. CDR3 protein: CASSLAGQVQETQYF. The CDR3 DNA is TGCGCCAGCAGCTTGGCTGGACAGGTACAAGAGACCCAGTACTTC.